The 19 T cell receptor beta chains below all came from one sample that was sequenced in a study of post-analysis software for immune sequencing data. Findings and limits, study-wide: Higher frequency in patients than in controls was seen for five TRBV segments, with TRBV5-6, TRBV5-1 and TRBV20-1 among them.

Antigen specificity for these receptors is unknown. TCR beta libraries were prepared from cDNA with unique molecular identifiers. One entry per CDR3 protein, called by TCRdb with MiXCR from the PCR reads. The repertoire holds 750,000 to 900,000 distinct CDR3 sequences, with more than 45% as singletons. Sequenced sample: blood. Every receptor here comes from a girl aged 5 to 17 with multiple sclerosis.

The chain carries TRBV10-3 and TRBJ2-5; D possibly corresponds to TRBD2 (5 bases). This CDR3 region has 15 residues. Germline assignment: CDR1 ENHRY and CDR2 SYGVKD. V was clipped by 0 bases and J by 5 bases, with 13 bases between them. CDR3 sequence reads: CAISESPEGVETQYF. The CDR3, as DNA: TGTGCCATCAGTGAGTCTCCCGAGGGTGTGGAGACCCAGTACTTC.

This clonotype was detected only a few times. The rearrangement links TRBV20-1 to TRBJ2-7; TRBD1 matches 9 bases. Trimming at V came to 2 bases and at J to 1 base, leaving 6 bases not matched to a gene. This CDR3 has 15 residues. Per germline, CDR1 DFQATT and CDR2 SNEGSKA (reference sequence). The CDR3 loop reads CSARPPGQGSYEQYF. In nucleotides, the CDR3 is TGCAGTGCTAGACCTCCGGGACAGGGTTCCTACGAGCAGTACTTC.

The gene calls are TRBV29-1 and TRBJ2-7, with no clear D. The CDR3 runs to 13 residues. V was shortened by 2 bases and J by 2 bases, with 10 bases between the two germline ends. Germline loops: CDR1 SQVTM, CDR2 ANQGSEA. The CDR3 DNA follows: TGCAGCGTTGAAATGGACGGCCCCTACGAGCAGTACTTC. The encoded protein is CSVEMDGPYEQYF.

This chain uses TRBV11-2 with TRBJ2-1, with 7 bases that match TRBD2. The V gene's germline CDR1 is SGHAT and CDR2 FQNNGV. V was clipped by 4 bases and J by 1 base; unmatched bases: 4. There are 15 residues in the CDR3. The CDR3 sequence is CASSYAGDSYNEQFF. As DNA, the CDR3 is TGTGCCAGCAGCTATGCGGGAGATTCCTACAATGAGCAGTTCTTC. Together with reference TRBV11-2 and TRBJ2-1, the CDR3 gives the full variable domain: EAGVAQSPRYKIIEKRQSVAFWCNPISGHATLYWYQQILGQGPKLLIQFQNNGVVDDSQLPKDRFSAERLKGVDSTLKIQPAKLEDSAVYLCASSYAGDSYNEQFFGPGTRLTVL.

V and J are TRBV7-9 and TRBJ2-7, with 10 nucleotides matching TRBD2. Per germline, CDR1 SEHNR and CDR2 FQNEAQ (reference sequence). The V gene end was trimmed by 3 bases and the J gene end by 3 bases; junction bases not matched to a gene: 5. The CDR3 covers 15 residues. CDR3 sequence: CASSFTSGTLYEQYF. Here the CDR3 DNA reads TGTGCCAGCAGCTTTACTAGCGGGACCCTCTACGAGCAGTACTTC.

This sequence joins TRBV12-3 or TRBV12-4 and TRBJ2-1; a weak D match, TRBD2 (5 bases). V was cut by 2 bases and J by 2 bases, with 25 bases left in between. This CDR3 comprises 20 residues. CDR3 sequence reads: CASSLNLGQGRDRAYNEQFF. CDR3 nucleotides: TGTGCCAGCAGTTTAAATCTAGGGCAAGGGAGAGATCGCGCCTACAATGAGCAGTTCTTC.

The V call is TRBV13, the J call TRBJ2-2; D is unresolved. Germline assignment: CDR1 PRHDT and CDR2 FYEKMQ (reference sequence). V was clipped by 8 bases and J by 5 bases, with 9 bases between them. This CDR3 spans 12 amino acids. The CDR3 region has the DNA TGTGCCAGCCGTACGACGACCGGGGAGCTGTTTTTT. Protein: CASRTTTGELFF. The full variable domain, its missing parts supplied by reference TRBV13 and TRBJ2-2, is AAGVIQSPRHLIKEKRETATLKCYPIPRHDTVYWYQQGPGQDPQFLISFYEKMQSDKGSIPDRFSAQQFSDYHSELNMSSLELGDSALYFCASRTTTGELFFGEGSRLTVL.

The chain links TRBV24-1 to TRBJ2-3; D is ambiguous. Germline CDR1 reads KGHDR; CDR2 reads SFDVKD. The CDR3 is 11 residues long. V was pared by 6 bases and J by 5 bases, with 5 bases between. The CDR3 sequence is CATSIGDTQYF. CDR3 nucleotide sequence: TGTGCCACCAGTATTGGAGATACGCAGTATTTT.

The chain couples TRBV18 to TRBJ2-2, with TRBD2 matching over 7 bases. This CDR3 contains 15 residues. J was trimmed by 7 bases and V by 4 bases; bases with no gene match: 9. Germline V gene sequence: CDR1 KGHSH, CDR2 LQKENI. CDR3 sequence: CASSLTTSDGGELFF. In DNA form, the CDR3 reads TGTGCCAGCTCACTGACCACTAGCGACGGCGGGGAGCTGTTTTTT.

The chain links TRBV6-6 to TRBJ2-4; 7 bases agree with TRBD1. Germline V lookup: CDR1 MNHNY, CDR2 SVGAGI (reference sequence). CDR3 length equals 13 residues. The J segment lost 6 bases and the V segment lost 7 bases, leaving 6 bases of the junction unmatched. CDR3 DNA sequence: TGTGCCAGCACCATGACAGGGATAAACATTCAGTACTTC. Encoded protein: CASTMTGINIQYF.

This clonotype was picked up one time. V and J are TRBV10-3 and TRBJ2-5; 7 bases are a match to TRBD1. Germline V lookup: CDR1 ENHRY, CDR2 SYGVKD. The CDR3 sequence is 15 residues long. V gave up 6 bases and J gave up 1 base; unmatched junction bases: 8. CDR3 in amino acids: CAISKDRWAQETQYF. CDR3 coding DNA: TGTGCCATCAGCAAGGACAGGTGGGCCCAAGAGACCCAGTACTTC.

The chain recombines TRBV7-8 with TRBJ1-5, with D maybe TRBD1 (5 bases). Germline V gives CDR1 SGHVS, CDR2 FQNEAQ. The ends were cut back, 5 bases at V and 5 bases at J, with 22 bases in the middle. The CDR3 runs to 17 residues. The CDR3 region has the DNA TGTGCCAGCAGCGACGCCTGGAGACAGCCTCTCGATCAGCCCCAGCATTTT. Its translation: CASSDAWRQPLDQPQHF.

This chain uses TRBV20-1 with TRBJ1-6; D uncertain. Germline CDR1 is DFQATT and CDR2 is SNEGSKA (reference sequence). Trimming removed 3 bases at V and 14 bases at J, with 14 bases between. The CDR3 loop spans 12 amino acids. CDR3 bases: TGCAGTGCTAGGGACCTCGATTTCACCCTCCACTTT. Protein sequence: CSARDLDFTLHF.

The chain is built from TRBV5-1 and TRBJ2-3; TRBD2 aligns across 8 bases. V dropped 5 bases and J dropped 5; count of bases not matched to a gene: 7. The CDR3 runs to 14 residues. Germline CDR1 and CDR2: SGHRS and YFSETQ. CDR3 protein: CASRKREKIDTQYF. CDR3 bases: TGCGCCAGCAGAAAGCGGGAGAAGATAGATACGCAGTATTTT. Based on the CDR3 plus reference TRBV5-1 and TRBJ2-3, the full variable domain is KAGVTQTPRYLIKTRGQQVTLSCSPISGHRSVSWYQQTPGQGLQFLFEYFSETQRNKGNFPGRFSGRQFSNSRSEMNVSTLELGDSALYLCASRKREKIDTQYFGPGTRLTVL.

The chain couples TRBV6-6 to TRBJ2-3, with D uncertain. This CDR3 contains 13 residues. In germline, CDR1 is MNHNY, CDR2 SVGAGI (reference sequence). The germline V and J ends were trimmed by 0 bases and 4 bases, with 5 bases remaining between them. The DNA for the CDR3 is TGTGCCAGCAGTTACTCAGTGGCAGATACGCAGTATTTT. It encodes CASSYSVADTQYF.

This clonotype has just a few counts. The V gene is TRBV19, the J gene TRBJ2-3, with 7 nucleotides matching TRBD1. CDR3 size: 15 residues. CDR1 LNHDA and CDR2 SQIVND come from the germline V gene (reference sequence). The V gene end was trimmed by 6 bases and the J gene end by 4 bases; junction bases not matched to a gene: 10. The CDR3 sequence is CASSLTRDRPDTQYF. DNA for the CDR3: TGTGCCAGTAGCCTTACCCGGGACAGACCAGATACGCAGTATTTT. Full variable domain (missing parts from reference TRBV19 and TRBJ2-3): DGGITQSPKYLFRKEGQNVTLSCEQNLNHDAMYWYRQDPGQGLRLIYYSQIVNDFQKGDIAEGYSVSREKKESFPLTVTSAQKNPTAFYLCASSLTRDRPDTQYFGPGTRLTVL.

The V call is TRBV9, the J call TRBJ2-7; 8 bases fit TRBD2. In germline, CDR1 is SGDLS, CDR2 YYNGEE. With 0 bases clipped from V and 1 base from J, the junction kept 3 bases outside the gene matches. The CDR3 loop spans 15 amino acids. The CDR3 DNA sequence: TGTGCCAGCAGCGTAGGCGGGGGGACTTCCTACGAGCAGTACTTC. As protein: CASSVGGGTSYEQYF. The whole variable domain, remainder taken from reference TRBV9 and TRBJ2-7, is DSGVTQTPKHLITATGQRVTLRCSPRSGDLSVYWYQQSLDQGLQFLIQYYNGEERAKGNILERFSAQQFPDLHSELNLSSLELGDSALYFCASSVGGGTSYEQYFGPGTRLTVT.

The chain employs TRBV5-1 and TRBJ1-2; D not certain. CDR3 length: 13 residues. Trimming stripped 2 bases from V and 6 bases from J, with 11 bases between. Per germline, CDR1 SGHRS and CDR2 YFSETQ. CDR3 in amino acids: CASSFWEKDGYTF. As DNA, the CDR3 is TGCGCCAGCAGCTTTTGGGAAAAGGATGGCTACACCTTC.

This clonotype was observed many times. The chain is built from TRBV12-3 or TRBV12-4 and TRBJ2-5; the D is unclear. This CDR3 has 13 amino acids. Trimming pared 4 bases from V and 5 bases from J, leaving 11 bases between. CDR3 sequence reads: CASSSPPRETQYF. CDR3 coding DNA: TGTGCCAGCAGTTCCCCCCCGCGGGAGACCCAGTACTTC.